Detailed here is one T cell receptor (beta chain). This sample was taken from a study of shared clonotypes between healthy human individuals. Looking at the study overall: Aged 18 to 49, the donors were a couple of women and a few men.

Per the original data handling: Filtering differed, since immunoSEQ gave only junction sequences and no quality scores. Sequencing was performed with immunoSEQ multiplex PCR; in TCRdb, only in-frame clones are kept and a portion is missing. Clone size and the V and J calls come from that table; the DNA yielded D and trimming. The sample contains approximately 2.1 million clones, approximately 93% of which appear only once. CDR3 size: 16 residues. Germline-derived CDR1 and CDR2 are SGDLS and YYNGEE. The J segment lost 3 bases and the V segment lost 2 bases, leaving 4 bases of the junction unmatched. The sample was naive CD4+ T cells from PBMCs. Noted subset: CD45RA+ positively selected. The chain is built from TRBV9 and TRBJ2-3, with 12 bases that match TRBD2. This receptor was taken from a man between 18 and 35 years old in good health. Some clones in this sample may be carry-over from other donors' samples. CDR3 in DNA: TGTGCCAGCAGCGTGACTAGCGGGAGTCGGACAGATACGCAGTATTTT. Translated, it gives CASSVTSGSRTDTQYF.